These 9 T cell receptor beta chains were all obtained from the same sample, sequenced in a study of OX40 agonist ivuxolimab in advanced cancers. This table comes from immunoSEQ multiplex PCR, and its TCRdb copy is limited to in-frame clones, with some not included. The sample shows 60,000 to 85,000 clones, nearly 85% of them seen only once. The sample here was CD4+ or CD8+ T cells sorted from blood, taken in a trial of the OX40 agonist ivuxolimab. The source of these receptors is an adult with an advanced solid tumor such as melanoma, head and neck, liver or kidney cancer.

This clone was found a few times. The J gene is TRBJ1-6, the V gene TRBV30; no firm D call. V was clipped by 4 bases and J by 8 bases, with 18 bases between them. The CDR3 length is 15 residues. Germline CDR1 is GTSNPN and CDR2 is SVGIG (reference sequence). The CDR3 DNA follows: TGTGCCTGGACCATCCGGTGGGGTAGGGATTCACCCCTCCACTTT. It codes for CAWTIRWGRDSPLHF.

The chain couples TRBV11-1 to TRBJ2-2; D tentatively fits TRBD1 or TRBD2 (5 bases each). CDR1 and CDR2 (germline): SGHAT, FQDESV (reference sequence). The CDR3 sequence is 14 residues long. V lost 3 bases to trimming and J lost 4 bases, with 9 bases between them. The CDR3 coding sequence is TGTGCCAGCAGCTTTACCGGGGCCACCGGGGAGCTGTTTTTT. Protein: CASSFTGATGELFF.

V is TRBV11-1 and J is TRBJ2-7; tentatively, D is TRBD1 (6 bases). V was cut by 5 bases and J by 3 bases, with 8 bases left in between. This CDR3 is 12 amino acids long. Germline V gene lookup returns CDR1 SGHAT and CDR2 FQDESV (reference sequence). The CDR3 protein is CASSPDSYEQYF. The CDR3 nucleotides read TGTGCCAGCAGCCCGGACAGCTACGAGCAGTACTTC.

The chain couples TRBV6-5 to TRBJ1-1, with TRBD1 matching over 8 bases. Germline V gene data show CDR1 as MNHEY and CDR2 as SVGAGI. The CDR3 is 13 amino acids. J lost 4 bases, V lost 6 bases, and 4 bases had no gene match. The CDR3 sequence: CASRPTGGTEAFF. CDR3 sequence (DNA): TGTGCCAGCAGACCTACAGGGGGCACTGAAGCTTTCTTT.

This chain connects TRBV10-3 to TRBJ1-4; perhaps TRBD1 as D (5 bases). Per germline, CDR1 ENHRY and CDR2 SYGVKD. The V end lost 3 bases, the J end lost 8 bases, and 16 bases lay between the germline ends. The CDR3 runs to 15 residues. In DNA form, the CDR3 reads TGTGCCATCAGTGAAGGCTTCTCTGGGGACGAAAAACTGTTTTTT. Protein: CAISEGFSGDEKLFF.

Worth noting for this clone: Different DNA sequences within this sample yield the same CDR3. This sequence joins TRBV28 and TRBJ1-2; D possibly corresponds to TRBD1 (6 bases). The CDR3 is 13 amino acids. Germline V CDR1 and CDR2: MDHEN, SYDVKM. The ends were cut back, 2 bases at V and 5 bases at J, with 9 bases in the middle. The CDR3, as DNA: TGTGCCAGCAGTTTAAGGACAGATTATGGCTACACCTTC. Translation gives CASSLRTDYGYTF.

CDR3 region: CASSGAYGYTF. The CDR3 DNA reads as TGTGCCAGTAGTGGGGCCTATGGCTACACCTTC. The chain couples TRBV19 to TRBJ1-2; the D gene is possibly TRBD1 (5 bases). V lost 5 bases and J 4 bases, leaving 5 bases between the germline ends. This CDR3 is built from 11 residues. Germline CDR1 reads LNHDA; CDR2 reads SQIVND (reference sequence).

This clone has just one count. The V and J genes are TRBV7-2 and TRBJ2-1, with 9 bases that match TRBD2. This CDR3 has 16 residues. CDR1 is SGHTA and CDR2 is FQGNSA in the germline V gene. The junction had 7 bases not matched to a gene; V was cut back by 4 bases and J by 3 bases. The CDR3: CASSSSQAGGYNEQFF. The DNA of the CDR3 is TGTGCCAGCAGCTCCTCCCAAGCGGGAGGCTACAATGAGCAGTTCTTC.

V is TRBV2 and J is TRBJ2-3; 8 bases are a match to TRBD2. V was pared by 7 bases and J by 4 bases, with 1 base of the junction left unmatched. Germline V gives CDR1 SNHLY, CDR2 FYNNEI. The CDR3 consists of 12 residues. The CDR3: CASKAGADTQYF. The CDR3 DNA follows: TGTGCCAGCAAAGCGGGGGCAGATACGCAGTATTTT.